Below are 26 T cell receptor beta chains sequenced from a single sample in a study of cytomegalovirus exposure and HLA in healthy donors. PCR was performed using 60 Vbeta and 13 Jbeta primers. Profiling relied on immunoSEQ multiplex PCR, and the TCRdb table lists in-frame clones only, not all of them. The sample includes 75,000 to 100,000 clones, 70% to 80% of them seen just once. The sequencing input was PBMCs. The receptors were sampled from a man in his sixties in good health and CMV-seropositive.

The chain is built from TRBV5-5 and TRBJ2-1; 8 bases map to TRBD1. With V trimmed by 6 bases and J by 3 bases, 11 bases remained unmatched. Germline values: CDR1 SGHKS, CDR2 YYEKEE (reference sequence). The CDR3 has 16 residues. The CDR3 sequence is CASTPSPTGGYNEQFF. CDR3 sequence (DNA): TGTGCCAGCACTCCGAGTCCCACAGGGGGCTACAATGAGCAGTTCTTC.

The V gene is TRBV25-1, the J gene TRBJ2-5; TRBD2 matches 9 bases. Unmatched junction bases numbered 8, after V lost 7 bases and J lost 2 bases. Germline loops: CDR1 MGHDK, CDR2 SYGVNS. This CDR3 has 15 amino acids. The CDR3 is CASTPSGGPQETQYF. The CDR3 region has the DNA TGTGCCAGCACCCCGAGCGGGGGGCCTCAAGAGACCCAGTACTTC.

The chain joins TRBV11-1 to TRBJ1-4; 10 nucleotides line up with TRBD1. CDR3 size: 14 residues. Germline assignment: CDR1 SGHAT and CDR2 FQDESV (reference sequence). V trimming: 5 bases; J trimming: 5 bases; junction bases outside the gene matches: 2. CDR3 residues: CASSPGQGNEKLFF. DNA for the CDR3: TGTGCCAGCAGCCCGGGACAGGGGAATGAAAAACTGTTTTTT.

CDR3 amino acids: CSVAAGQGRVNTEAFF. CDR3 bases: TGCAGCGTCGCCGCGGGACAGGGGCGTGTGAACACTGAAGCTTTCTTT. The chain links TRBV29-1 to TRBJ1-1, with 10 bases fitting TRBD1. The CDR3 loop spans 16 amino acids. Trimming removed 6 bases from V and 0 bases from J; junction bases left unmatched: 10. Germline V lookup: CDR1 SQVTM, CDR2 ANQGSEA.

The J gene is TRBJ2-3, the V gene TRBV27; D might be TRBD2 (5 bases). Germline CDR1 is MNHEY and CDR2 is SMNVEV (reference sequence). Trimming took off 3 bases at V and 2 bases at J, with 9 bases between the two ends. This CDR3 contains 14 residues. The DNA for the CDR3 is TGTGCCAGCAGTTTCACTAGGGTCACAGATACGCAGTATTTT. This codes for CASSFTRVTDTQYF.

Concerning this clone: The junction shows a germline mismatch at one end, possibly a read error. The gene calls are TRBV11-2 and TRBJ2-1, with D perhaps TRBD1 (5 bases). Germline loops: CDR1 SGHAT, CDR2 FQNNGV. The CDR3 length is 13 residues. CDR3 nucleotides: TGTGCCAGCAGCTTAGATCGTACCCAGGGTACAATCTTC. Translation gives CASSLDRTQGTIF.

The genes are TRBV7-6 and TRBJ2-1, with D uncertain. The CDR3 length is 14 residues. Germline-derived CDR1 and CDR2 are SGHVS and FNYEAQ. The V end lost 1 base, the J end lost 5 bases, and 9 bases lay between the germline ends. The CDR3 loop reads CASSLGRVNNEQFF. For the CDR3, the DNA is TGTGCCAGCAGCTTAGGACGGGTGAACAATGAGCAGTTCTTC. Variable domain in full (rest from reference TRBV7-6 and TRBJ2-1): GAGVSQSPRYKVTKRGQDVALRCDPISGHVSLYWYRQALGQGPEFLTYFNYEAQQDKSGLPNDRFSAERPEGSISTLTIQRTEQRDSAMYRCASSLGRVNNEQFFGPGTRLTVL.

This clone came up once. The V call is TRBV2, the J call TRBJ2-5; tentatively, D is TRBD2 (5 bases). The J call may be wrong; the DNA end is better matched by TRBJ2-7. Germline lookup yields CDR1 SNHLY and CDR2 FYNNEI. The CDR3 is made up of 15 amino acids. In DNA form, the CDR3 reads TGTGCCAGCAGTGAAGGAGGGAAGGATCCCTACGAGCAGTACTTC. Translation gives CASSEGGKDPYEQYF.

V usage is TRBV28 and J usage is TRBJ1-5; D is undetermined. This CDR3 is 12 amino acids long. Trimming stripped 6 bases from V and 9 bases from J, with 12 bases between. The germline V gene has CDR1 MDHEN and CDR2 SYDVKM. CDR3: CASSTVLRPQHF. The CDR3 nucleotides read TGTGCCAGCAGCACGGTGCTCCGGCCCCAGCATTTT.

This clone was observed a handful of times. The rearrangement uses TRBV30 and TRBJ1-1; 10 bases map to TRBD1. Germline V gives CDR1 GTSNPN, CDR2 SVGIG (reference sequence). CDR3 length equals 13 residues. Losses at the gene ends were 5 bases for V and 4 bases for J; bases not matched to a gene: 4. Written as DNA, the CDR3 is TGTGCCTGGGTGGGACAGGGGTTCACTGAAGCTTTCTTT. This codes for CAWVGQGFTEAFF.

The rearrangement uses TRBV19 and TRBJ1-5; D not resolved. The CDR3 length is 15 residues. Germline CDR1 is LNHDA and CDR2 is SQIVND (reference sequence). V was shortened by 4 bases and J by 4 bases, with 14 bases between the two germline ends. CDR3 sequence (DNA): TGTGCCAGTAGTACACGGGGAACAGCTAATCAGCCCCAGCATTTT. This encodes CASSTRGTANQPQHF.

This clone was counted a single time. The gene calls are TRBV28 and TRBJ1-6; 9 positions agree with TRBD1. This CDR3 contains 15 residues. With V trimmed by 7 bases and J by 7 bases, 8 bases remained unmatched. CDR1 MDHEN and CDR2 SYDVKM come from the germline V gene. CDR3 loop: CASKKQGARNSPLHF. DNA of the CDR3: TGTGCCAGCAAGAAACAGGGGGCGCGGAATTCACCCCTCCACTTT.

This clone was found a few times. V and J are TRBV5-5 and TRBJ1-6, with D maybe TRBD1 (5 bases). CDR1 is SGHKS and CDR2 is YYEKEE in the germline V gene (reference sequence). CDR3 length: 15 residues. Trimming stripped 0 bases from V and 8 bases from J, with 12 bases between. The CDR3 here is CASSLDPGGDSPLHF. CDR3 nucleotide sequence: TGTGCCAGCAGCTTGGATCCGGGAGGGGATTCACCCCTCCACTTT.

With respect to this clone: The junction does not match germline at one end; this may be a read error. The same CDR3 arises from other DNA sequences in this sample as well. This rearrangement joins TRBV19 to TRBJ2-2, with 8 bases identical to TRBD1. The CDR3 loop spans 19 amino acids. Germline assignment: CDR1 LNHDA and CDR2 SQIVND (reference sequence). The CDR3, as DNA: TGTGCCAGTAGTCCCGGGACAGGTCTACTAACTCCTTACACCGGGGAGTTGTTTTTT. It specifies CASSPGTGLLTPYTGELFF.

This chain links TRBV5-1 with TRBJ2-7; unclear D gene. Germline V gene sequence: CDR1 SGHRS, CDR2 YFSETQ. The ends were cut back, 3 bases at V and 3 bases at J, with 4 bases in the middle. The CDR3 length is 11 residues. CDR3 residues: CASSYNYEQYF. The CDR3 nucleotides read TGCGCCAGCAGCTACAACTACGAGCAGTACTTC. Filled out from reference TRBV5-1 and TRBJ2-7, the complete variable domain reads KAGVTQTPRYLIKTRGQQVTLSCSPISGHRSVSWYQQTPGQGLQFLFEYFSETQRNKGNFPGRFSGRQFSNSRSEMNVSTLELGDSALYLCASSYNYEQYFGPGTRLTVT.

V usage is TRBV9 and J usage is TRBJ1-2, with a possible D match to TRBD1 (5 bases). Germline V gene sequence: CDR1 SGDLS, CDR2 YYNGEE. Trimming stripped 0 bases from V and 1 base from J, with 7 bases between. The CDR3 spans 14 residues. The CDR3 DNA sequence: TGTGCCAGCAGCGTAGGGACACTTAACTATGGCTACACCTTC. Its protein is CASSVGTLNYGYTF.

This chain uses TRBV7-6 with TRBJ2-3; 8 bases map to TRBD2. This CDR3 has 16 amino acids. Germline assignment: CDR1 SGHVS and CDR2 FNYEAQ. V lost 3 bases and J lost 3; bases outside the gene matches: 8. CDR3: CASSLSPGLVTDTQYF. The CDR3 bases are TGTGCCAGCAGCTTGAGCCCGGGACTAGTTACAGATACGCAGTATTTT. Complete variable domain (other parts from reference TRBV7-6 and TRBJ2-3): GAGVSQSPRYKVTKRGQDVALRCDPISGHVSLYWYRQALGQGPEFLTYFNYEAQQDKSGLPNDRFSAERPEGSISTLTIQRTEQRDSAMYRCASSLSPGLVTDTQYFGPGTRLTVL.

This clone was counted a single time. The V and J genes are TRBV19 and TRBJ1-5; 7 bases are shared with TRBD1. This CDR3 region has 14 residues. The germline gives CDR1 LNHDA, CDR2 SQIVND (reference sequence). V was pared by 9 bases and J by 6 bases, with 11 bases of the junction left unmatched. CDR3 coding DNA: TGTGCCAGCCGACCAAGACAGGGAGGTCAGCCCCAGCATTTT. It codes for CASRPRQGGQPQHF.

V usage is TRBV9 and J usage is TRBJ2-1, with 7 bases matching TRBD1. Germline lookup yields CDR1 SGDLS and CDR2 YYNGEE. Trimming cost V 0 bases and J 1 base; bases outside gene matches: 4. The CDR3 has 16 residues. In DNA form, the CDR3 reads TGTGCCAGCAGCGTAGAGGGGACAGTTTCCTACAATGAGCAGTTCTTC. Translated: CASSVEGTVSYNEQFF.

The rearrangement joins TRBV6-1 to TRBJ2-2; D remains unclear. Trimming removed 5 bases at V and 4 bases at J, with 11 bases between. CDR3 size: 14 residues. Germline V CDR1 and CDR2: MNHNS, SASEGT. The CDR3 loop is CASSRARFTGELFF. The CDR3 nucleotides are TGTGCCAGCAGTAGAGCTCGGTTCACCGGGGAGCTGTTTTTT.

This clone came up a few times. The chain has TRBV7-9 and TRBJ1-2; TRBD1 might be the D (6 bases). The CDR3 is 13 residues long. Looked up from germline, CDR1 is SEHNR and CDR2 is FQNEAQ (reference sequence). V lost 3 bases and J 4 bases, leaving 9 bases between the germline ends. The CDR3 DNA sequence: TGTGCCAGCAGCTTTACAGGGAGCTATGGCTACACCTTC. Translation gives CASSFTGSYGYTF. Full variable domain (remainder filled in from reference TRBV7-9 and TRBJ1-2): DTGVSQNPRHKITKRGQNVTFRCDPISEHNRLYWYRQTLGQGPEFLTYFQNEAQLEKSRLLSDRFSAERPKGSFSTLEIQRTEQGDSAMYLCASSFTGSYGYTFGSGTRLTVV.

The genes are TRBV5-6 and TRBJ2-3, with a weak D call TRBD2 (5 bases). The CDR3 extends over 17 amino acids. The V end lost 2 bases, the J end lost 5 bases, and 21 bases lay between the germline ends. Germline V gene sequence: CDR1 SGHDT, CDR2 YYEEEE. CDR3 sequence (DNA): TGTGCCAGCAGCTTAGTAGGGCGTGAGGTGGGGAGAGATACGCAGTATTTT. It specifies CASSLVGREVGRDTQYF.

The chain joins TRBV4-1 to TRBJ2-3; TRBD2 aligns across 7 bases. Looked up from germline, CDR1 is MGHRA and CDR2 is YSYEKL. V shed 0 bases and J 5 bases; nucleotides not matched to a gene: 8. The CDR3 runs 16 residues. Here the CDR3 reads CASSQDSSGVRDTQYF. The CDR3 bases are TGCGCCAGCAGCCAAGATTCAAGCGGGGTGAGAGATACGCAGTATTTT.

The genes are TRBV9 and TRBJ1-2, with D possibly TRBD1 on 6 matching bases. Germline V gene sequence: CDR1 SGDLS, CDR2 YYNGEE. This CDR3 spans 16 amino acids. V was clipped by 3 bases and J by 4 bases, with 19 bases between them. This CDR3 reads CASSGNQLTGFYGYTF. For the CDR3, the DNA is TGTGCCAGCAGCGGGAATCAGTTAACAGGGTTCTATGGCTACACCTTC. Looking up the rest from reference TRBV9 and TRBJ1-2 gives the full variable domain: DSGVTQTPKHLITATGQRVTLRCSPRSGDLSVYWYQQSLDQGLQFLIQYYNGEERAKGNILERFSAQQFPDLHSELNLSSLELGDSALYFCASSGNQLTGFYGYTFGSGTRLTVV.

The rearrangement links TRBV2 to TRBJ2-3, with a weak D call TRBD1 (5 bases). The V end lost 3 bases, the J end lost 5 bases, and 15 bases lay between the germline ends. CDR1 and CDR2 (germline): SNHLY, FYNNEI. The CDR3 loop spans 15 amino acids. As DNA, the CDR3 is TGTGCCAGCAGTGATCAGGGCGCAGGGCTAGATACGCAGTATTTT. It is translated as CASSDQGAGLDTQYF.

The chain carries TRBV2 and TRBJ2-7, with a possible D match to TRBD1 (6 bases). The CDR3 is made up of 12 amino acids. Trimming removed 6 bases at V and 6 bases at J, with 12 bases between. Germline CDR1 reads SNHLY; CDR2 reads FYNNEI. The CDR3 DNA follows: TGTGCCAGCAGCCTCGGGACACCCGAGCAGTACTTC. It is translated as CASSLGTPEQYF.